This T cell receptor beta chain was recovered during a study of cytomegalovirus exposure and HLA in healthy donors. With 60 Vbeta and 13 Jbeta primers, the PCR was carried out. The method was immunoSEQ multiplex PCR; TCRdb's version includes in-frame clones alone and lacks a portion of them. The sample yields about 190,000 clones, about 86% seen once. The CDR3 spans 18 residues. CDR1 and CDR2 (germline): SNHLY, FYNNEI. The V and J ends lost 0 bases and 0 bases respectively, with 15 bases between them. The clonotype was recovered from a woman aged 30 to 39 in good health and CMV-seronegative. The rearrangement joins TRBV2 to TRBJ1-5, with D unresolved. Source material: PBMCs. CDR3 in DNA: TGTGCCAGCAGTGAAGCTCCCGGACGGACTTATAGCAATCAGCCCCAGCATTTT. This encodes CASSEAPGRTYSNQPQHF. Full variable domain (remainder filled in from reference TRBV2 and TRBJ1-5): EPEVTQTPSHQVTQMGQEVILRCVPISNHLYFYWYRQILGQKVEFLVSFYNNEISEKSEIFDDQFSVERPDGSNFTLKIRSTKLEDSAMYFCASSEAPGRTYSNQPQHFGDGTRLSIL.